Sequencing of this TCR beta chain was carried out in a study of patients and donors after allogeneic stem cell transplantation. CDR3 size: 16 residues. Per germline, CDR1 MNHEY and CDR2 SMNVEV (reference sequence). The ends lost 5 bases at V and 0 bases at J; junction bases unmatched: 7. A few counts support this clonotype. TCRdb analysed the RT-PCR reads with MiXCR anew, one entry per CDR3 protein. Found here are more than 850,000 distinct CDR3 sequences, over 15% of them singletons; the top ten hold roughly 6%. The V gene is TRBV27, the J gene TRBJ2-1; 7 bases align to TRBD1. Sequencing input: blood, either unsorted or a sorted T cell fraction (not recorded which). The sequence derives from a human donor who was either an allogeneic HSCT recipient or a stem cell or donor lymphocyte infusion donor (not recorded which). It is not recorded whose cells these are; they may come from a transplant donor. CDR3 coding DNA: TGTGCCAGCAGTCCCCAAGGGGGCGTCTCCTACAATGAGCAGTTCTTC. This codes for CASSPQGGVSYNEQFF.